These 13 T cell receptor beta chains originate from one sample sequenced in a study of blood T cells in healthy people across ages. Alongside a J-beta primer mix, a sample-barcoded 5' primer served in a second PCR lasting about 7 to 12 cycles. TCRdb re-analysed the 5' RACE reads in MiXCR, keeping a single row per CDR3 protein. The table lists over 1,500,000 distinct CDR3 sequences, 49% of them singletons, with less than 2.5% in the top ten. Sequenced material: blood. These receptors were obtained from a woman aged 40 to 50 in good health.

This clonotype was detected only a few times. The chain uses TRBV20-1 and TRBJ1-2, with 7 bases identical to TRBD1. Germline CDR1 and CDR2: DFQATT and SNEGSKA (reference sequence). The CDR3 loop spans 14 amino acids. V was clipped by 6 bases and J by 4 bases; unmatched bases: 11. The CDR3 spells CSALKGQVGYGYTF. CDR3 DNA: TGCAGTGCCCTTAAAGGACAGGTGGGCTATGGCTACACCTTC.

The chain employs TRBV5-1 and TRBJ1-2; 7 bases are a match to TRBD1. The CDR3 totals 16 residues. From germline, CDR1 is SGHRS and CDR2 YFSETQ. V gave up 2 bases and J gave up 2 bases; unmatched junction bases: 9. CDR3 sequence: CASSLDPGQRNYGYTF. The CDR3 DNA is TGCGCCAGCAGCTTAGATCCGGGACAGCGAAACTATGGCTACACCTTC.

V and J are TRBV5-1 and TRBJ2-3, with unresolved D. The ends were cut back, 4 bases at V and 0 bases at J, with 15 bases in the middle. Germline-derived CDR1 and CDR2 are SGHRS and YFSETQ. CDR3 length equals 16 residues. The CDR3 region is CASSRWEGSSTDTQYF. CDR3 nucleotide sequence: TGCGCCAGCAGCAGATGGGAAGGTTCTAGCACAGATACGCAGTATTTT.

The CDR3 bases are TGTGCCAGCAGCGTAGGGGGGACCGCCTACGAGCAGTTCTTC. Protein product: CASSVGGTAYEQFF. The chain employs TRBV7-8 and TRBJ2-1; D may correspond to TRBD1 or TRBD2 (6 bases each). There are 14 residues in the CDR3. Germline CDR1 reads SGHVS; CDR2 reads FQNEAQ. Trimming cost V 5 bases and J 10 bases, with 18 bases left between them.

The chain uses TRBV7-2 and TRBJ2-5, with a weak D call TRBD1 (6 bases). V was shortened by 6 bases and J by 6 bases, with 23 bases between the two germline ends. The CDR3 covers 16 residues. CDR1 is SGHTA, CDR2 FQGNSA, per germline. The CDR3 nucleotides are TGTGCCAGCAGTAGAGACAGGATACTAAGAAGGAAGACCCAGTACTTC. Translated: CASSRDRILRRKTQYF.

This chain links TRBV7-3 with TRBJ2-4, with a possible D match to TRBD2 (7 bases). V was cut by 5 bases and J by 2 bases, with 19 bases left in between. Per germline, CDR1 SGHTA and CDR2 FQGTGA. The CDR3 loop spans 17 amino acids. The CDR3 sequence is CASSLRGGEGTKNIQYF. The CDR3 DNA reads TGTGCCAGCAGCCTGAGGGGGGGCGAGGGGACCAAAAACATTCAGTACTTC.

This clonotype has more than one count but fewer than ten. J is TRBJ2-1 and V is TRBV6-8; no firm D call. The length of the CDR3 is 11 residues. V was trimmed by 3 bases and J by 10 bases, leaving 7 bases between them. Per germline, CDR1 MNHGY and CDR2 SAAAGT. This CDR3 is CASSYTREQFF. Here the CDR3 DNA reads TGTGCCAGCAGTTATACCCGCGAGCAGTTCTTC.

CDR3 sequence reads: CASSQDHGGGDYEQYF. CDR3 bases: TGCGCCAGCAGCCAAGATCACGGAGGTGGGGACTACGAGCAGTACTTC. The genes are TRBV4-1 and TRBJ2-4; D is possibly TRBD2 (5 bases). The J call may not be correct, given that the DNA end is closer to TRBJ2-7. CDR1 and CDR2 (germline): MGHRA, YSYEKL. The CDR3 runs 16 residues.

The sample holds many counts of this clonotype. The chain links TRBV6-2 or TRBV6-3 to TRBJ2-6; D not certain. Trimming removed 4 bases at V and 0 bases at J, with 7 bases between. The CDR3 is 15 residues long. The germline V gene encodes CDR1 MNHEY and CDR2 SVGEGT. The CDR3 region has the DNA TGTGCCAGCAGTTCCTCGGGCTCTGGGGCCAACGTCCTGACTTTC. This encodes CASSSSGSGANVLTF.

CDR3 sequence: CASSDSVSGGYNEQFF. CDR3 sequence (DNA): TGTGCCAGCAGTGACTCGGTTAGCGGGGGCTACAATGAGCAGTTCTTC. J is TRBJ2-1 and V is TRBV6-4; the match to TRBD2 covers 9 bases. The CDR3 is 16 amino acids. The V gene's germline CDR1 is MRHNA and CDR2 SNTAGT. V trimming: 0 bases; J trimming: 3 bases; junction bases outside the gene matches: 3.

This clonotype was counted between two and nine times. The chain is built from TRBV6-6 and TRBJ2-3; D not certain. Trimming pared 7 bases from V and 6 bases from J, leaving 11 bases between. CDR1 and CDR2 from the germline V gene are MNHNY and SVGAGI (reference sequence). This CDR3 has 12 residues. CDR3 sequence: CASTQVGDTQYF. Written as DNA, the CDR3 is TGTGCCAGCACCCAGGTGGGCGATACGCAGTATTTT.

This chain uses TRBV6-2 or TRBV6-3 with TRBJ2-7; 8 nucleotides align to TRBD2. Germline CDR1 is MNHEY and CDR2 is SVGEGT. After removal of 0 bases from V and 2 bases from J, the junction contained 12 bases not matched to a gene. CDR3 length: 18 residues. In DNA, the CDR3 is TGTGCCAGCAGTTACTCAAGAGACGGCGGGGGGCTTCCCTACGAGCAGTACTTC. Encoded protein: CASSYSRDGGGLPYEQYF.

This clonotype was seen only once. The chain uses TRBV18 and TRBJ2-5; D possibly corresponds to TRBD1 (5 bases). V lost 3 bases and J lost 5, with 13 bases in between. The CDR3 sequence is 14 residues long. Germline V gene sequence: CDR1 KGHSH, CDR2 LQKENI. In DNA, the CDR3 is TGTGCCAGCTCACCCGATCAGGGCTTCGAGACCCAGTACTTC. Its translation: CASSPDQGFETQYF. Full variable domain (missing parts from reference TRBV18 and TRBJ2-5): NAGVMQNPRHLVRRRGQEARLRCSPMKGHSHVYWYRQLPEEGLKFMVYLQKENIIDESGMPKERFSAEFPKEGPSILRIQQVVRGDSAAYFCASSPDQGFETQYFGPGTRLLVL.